A single sample gave rise to the 18 T cell receptor beta chains below, sequenced in a study of T-cell reconstitution after alpha-beta-depleted transplantation in children. Molecular barcoding with unique molecular identifiers was used for the TCRbeta library. MiXCR, applied by TCRdb to the PCR reads, yields one record per CDR3 protein. In the table there are a few hundred thousand distinct CDR3 sequences, 9.5% to 13% of which are singletons. The sample was PBMCs from the stem cell graft donor, taken from the stem cell graft. The source of these receptors is a human donor who donated a stem cell graft to a child with acute myeloid leukemia.

The rearrangement uses TRBV5-1 and TRBJ1-1; no clear D. This CDR3 is built from 14 residues. Germline V gene lookup returns CDR1 SGHRS and CDR2 YFSETQ. V was pared by 0 bases and J by 1 base, with 7 bases between. The CDR3 DNA sequence: TGCGCCAGCAGCTTGGGTCAGGAGAACACTGAAGCTTTCTTT. This translates into CASSLGQENTEAFF.

The chain recombines TRBV20-1 with TRBJ2-7; D might be TRBD2 (5 bases). This CDR3 comprises 14 residues. Trimming left V 3 bases short and J 0 bases short, with 12 bases between. Germline V CDR1 and CDR2: DFQATT, SNEGSKA (reference sequence). CDR3 DNA sequence: TGCAGTGCTAGTCCGGAGGCCGTCTCCTACGAGCAGTACTTC. The encoded protein is CSASPEAVSYEQYF.

The rearrangement links TRBV5-5 to TRBJ1-1; D might be TRBD1 (5 bases). Germline V gene lookup returns CDR1 SGHKS and CDR2 YYEKEE (reference sequence). Trimming removed 0 bases at V and 6 bases at J, with 12 bases between. This CDR3 is 14 amino acids long. CDR3 protein: CASSLDRTISEAFF. The CDR3 DNA is TGTGCCAGCAGCTTGGACAGGACAATTTCTGAAGCTTTCTTT.

The table lists this clonotype with a few counts. The genes are TRBV6-5 and TRBJ2-3; D might be TRBD1 (5 bases). Germline V gene sequence: CDR1 MNHEY, CDR2 SVGAGI. Trimming removed 0 bases at V and 0 bases at J, with 16 bases between. There are 18 residues in the CDR3. CDR3 loop: CASSYSVGAGISTDTQYF. The DNA for the CDR3 is TGTGCCAGCAGTTACTCGGTTGGGGCAGGAATTAGCACAGATACGCAGTATTTT.

This clonotype was detected ten times or more. This rearrangement joins TRBV27 to TRBJ2-1, with TRBD2 identical over 9 bases. The germline gives CDR1 MNHEY, CDR2 SMNVEV (reference sequence). This CDR3 is 13 amino acids long. J lost 5 bases, V lost 6 bases, and 2 bases had no gene match. The CDR3 DNA sequence: TGTGCCAGCAGCCGACTAGCGGACAATGAGCAGTTCTTC. It yields the protein CASSRLADNEQFF.

Many counts were recorded for this clonotype. The chain is built from TRBV5-1 and TRBJ2-3, with D perhaps matching TRBD1 (5 bases). The CDR3 loop spans 18 amino acids. From germline, CDR1 is SGHRS and CDR2 YFSETQ. V lost 0 bases and J lost 5, with 22 bases in between. CDR3: CASSLDPSQALRLDTQYF. In DNA, the CDR3 is TGCGCCAGCAGCTTGGACCCCTCACAGGCCTTGCGTCTAGATACGCAGTATTTT.

V usage is TRBV2 and J usage is TRBJ1-2; TRBD1 aligns across 7 bases. The J segment lost 0 bases and the V segment lost 4 bases, leaving 5 bases of the junction unmatched. Germline assignment: CDR1 SNHLY and CDR2 FYNNEI. This CDR3 comprises 15 residues. The CDR3 DNA reads TGTGCCAGCAGTGGGGTCACAGGGGCTAACTATGGCTACACCTTC. It specifies CASSGVTGANYGYTF.

Only a few counts were recorded for this clonotype. The V and J genes are TRBV5-6 and TRBJ1-2, with D unclear. The germline CDR1 and CDR2 sequences are SGHDT and YYEEEE. The CDR3 has 15 amino acids. V was shortened by 0 bases and J by 4 bases, with 13 bases between the two germline ends. The CDR3 DNA follows: TGTGCCAGCAGCTTGGGACCCCTTGGTGGCTATGGCTACACCTTC. Its protein is CASSLGPLGGYGYTF.

The chain's CDR3 is CSARVQENTEAFF. The CDR3 region has the DNA TGCAGTGCTAGGGTTCAGGAGAACACTGAAGCTTTCTTT. The chain links TRBV20-1 to TRBJ1-1, with D unclear. The ends were cut back, 3 bases at V and 1 base at J, with 9 bases in the middle. The germline gives CDR1 DFQATT, CDR2 SNEGSKA (reference sequence). The CDR3 runs to 13 residues.

The table lists this clonotype with a few counts. The V and J genes are TRBV11-2 and TRBJ2-5, with D hard to call. The CDR3 runs to 14 residues. The ends were cut back, 3 bases at V and 3 bases at J, with 11 bases in the middle. Germline V lookup: CDR1 SGHAT, CDR2 FQNNGV. CDR3 region: CASSFLGREETQYF. CDR3 bases: TGTGCCAGCAGCTTCCTGGGTAGAGAAGAGACCCAGTACTTC. Full variable domain (remainder filled in from reference TRBV11-2 and TRBJ2-5): EAGVAQSPRYKIIEKRQSVAFWCNPISGHATLYWYQQILGQGPKLLIQFQNNGVVDDSQLPKDRFSAERLKGVDSTLKIQPAKLEDSAVYLCASSFLGREETQYFGPGTRLLVL.

The chain has TRBV20-1 and TRBJ2-7, with TRBD1 matching over 9 bases. Trimming took 0 bases from V and 7 from J; bases not matched to a gene: 10. The CDR3 length is 15 residues. Germline V gives CDR1 DFQATT, CDR2 SNEGSKA (reference sequence). CDR3 coding DNA: TGCAGTGCTAGAGACGAAAACAGGGGGCTGGGGGAGCAGTACTTC. The encoded protein is CSARDENRGLGEQYF.

The chain couples TRBV28 to TRBJ2-5; TRBD1 matches at 7 bases. Trimming cost V 6 bases and J 5 bases; bases outside gene matches: 9. CDR3 length: 14 residues. Germline CDR1 reads MDHEN; CDR2 reads SYDVKM. CDR3 DNA: TGTGCCAGCAGCCTTAACAGGGGCCGGGAGACCCAGTACTTC. It specifies CASSLNRGRETQYF.

This clonotype was seen repeatedly, ten times or more. The genes are TRBV5-5 and TRBJ2-2; D possibly corresponds to TRBD1 (6 bases). Germline V gene lookup returns CDR1 SGHKS and CDR2 YYEKEE (reference sequence). V was clipped by 3 bases and J by 3 bases, with 12 bases between them. CDR3 length: 15 residues. The CDR3 loop reads CASSSPGHYTGELFF. In nucleotides, the CDR3 is TGTGCCAGCAGCTCGCCGGGACACTACACCGGGGAGCTGTTTTTT.

In this sample, this clonotype turned up a few times. The V call is TRBV4-2, the J call TRBJ2-1; TRBD2 aligns across 15 bases. The CDR3 is 16 residues long. Losses at the gene ends were 7 bases for V and 15 bases for J; bases not matched to a gene: 16. Germline V gives CDR1 LGHNA, CDR2 YNFKEQ. In DNA form, the CDR3 reads TGTGCCAGCACCCCGGGACTAGCGGGAGGTCTAACCTCGGGGTTCTTC. Translating it yields CASTPGLAGGLTSGFF.

This clonotype was observed a few times. The V call is TRBV29-1, the J call TRBJ1-2, with TRBD1 identical over 7 bases. Trimming at V came to 2 bases and at J to 7 bases, leaving 7 bases not matched to a gene. Per germline, CDR1 SQVTM and CDR2 ANQGSEA. The CDR3 is 13 residues long. The CDR3 DNA follows: TGCAGCGTTGAAAAAGACAGGGACGCTGGCTACACCTTC. Encoded protein: CSVEKDRDAGYTF. Using reference TRBV29-1 and TRBJ1-2 for the parts outside the CDR3, the full variable domain is SAVISQKPSRDICQRGTSLTIQCQVDSQVTMMFWYRQQPGQSLTLIATANQGSEATYESGFVIDKFPISRPNLTFSTLTVSNMSPEDSSIYLCSVEKDRDAGYTFGSGTRLTVV.

The chain combines TRBV29-1 with TRBJ2-7, with 8 nucleotides matching TRBD1. CDR3 size: 12 residues. CDR1 and CDR2 (germline): SQVTM, ANQGSEA. Trimming at V came to 8 bases and at J to 4 bases, leaving 7 bases not matched to a gene. The CDR3 DNA follows: TGCAGCATCAGGACAGGGCCGTACGAGCAGTACTTC. Translating gives CSIRTGPYEQYF.

The sample holds a few counts of this clonotype. This chain uses TRBV14 with TRBJ2-4; D possibly corresponds to TRBD2 (5 bases). In germline, CDR1 is SGHDN, CDR2 FVKESK. V shed 7 bases and J shed 16 bases, with 20 bases lying between them. This CDR3 region has 12 residues. Written as DNA, the CDR3 is TGTGCCAGCAACCGGGGAGAGGGCGCGGTTTACTTC. It yields the protein CASNRGEGAVYF.

This clonotype was picked up a small number of times. The rearrangement uses TRBV18 and TRBJ1-3; weak D call: TRBD1 (6 bases). Germline V CDR1 and CDR2: KGHSH, LQKENI. The CDR3 runs to 16 residues. Trimming stripped 2 bases from V and 2 bases from J, with 13 bases between. The CDR3 DNA reads TGTGCCAGCTCACCAACGACAGGAGGGCCTGGAAACACCATATATTTT. As protein: CASSPTTGGPGNTIYF.